This T cell receptor beta chain derives from a study of blood T cells in healthy people across ages. Findings and limits, study-wide: Age brought a roughly linear fall in TCR beta diversity measured per million T cells.

Between the trimmed V and J ends, which lost 4 bases and 9 bases, there was a span of 19 bases. The germline V gene encodes CDR1 MNHEY and CDR2 SVGAGI. This CDR3 has 15 amino acids. Sample-barcoded 5' priming and a J-beta primer mix drove a second PCR of roughly 7 to 11 cycles. One entry per CDR3 protein, called by TCRdb with MiXCR from the 5' RACE reads. Of around 1.7 million distinct CDR3 sequences listed, roughly 27% were seen once; the top ten hold 7.7%. This clonotype was recorded only once. Antigen specificity is unknown. This chain connects TRBV6-5 to TRBJ2-1, with a tentative D call TRBD2 (6 bases). Sequenced input: blood. The sequence came from a woman in her 30s in good health. In nucleotides, the CDR3 is TGTGCCAGCAGTTTTCAGGACTATAGCCACAGTGAGCAGTTCTTC. It yields the protein CASSFQDYSHSEQFF.